The T cell receptor (beta chain) described here comes from a study of blood T cell repertoires in COVID-19. Study in general: The origin of the acute and convalescent COVID-19 samples was the United States, Italy and Spain.

TCRdb's table, derived via immunoSEQ multiplex PCR, lists solely in-frame clones and lacks some. The repertoire has over 90,000 clones, approximately 89% of them found once; the top ten carry about a sixth. This clone has just one count. The sequencing input was peripheral blood. The clonotype comes from a woman aged 80 or over in a cohort sampled during active COVID-19.

The CDR3 DNA sequence: TGTGCCAGTAGTGGATTAGGGGGGACAGCCGCTACTAAAGGCTACACCTTC. Translating it yields CASSGLGGTAATKGYTF. The J gene is TRBJ1-2, the V gene TRBV19, with TRBD1 matching over 7 bases. The junction had 20 bases not matched to a gene; V was cut back by 5 bases and J by 8 bases. This CDR3 is built from 17 residues. Germline V lookup: CDR1 LNHDA, CDR2 SQIVND (reference sequence).